This T cell receptor (beta chain) was observed in a study of metastatic and nonmetastatic thyroid tumors. In the study overall: Malignant and benign thyroid patients had repertoires compared in peripheral blood and tumor or nodule tissue.

The CDR3 runs 16 residues. V shed 7 bases, J shed 1 base, and the junction held 6 bases outside the gene matches. Germline V gives CDR1 MDHEN, CDR2 SYDVKM. This clone was counted many times. Its antigen remains unidentified. No treatment had been given to any patient before thyroid surgery. Whole-study findings and limits: The study reportedly found significantly higher TCR beta diversity in malignant thyroid tumors than benign nodules, in blood and tumor.

Original processing notes: A papillary thyroid cancer distant-metastasis classifier was built from CDR3 differences across clinicopathological groups. TCRdb re-called clones via MiXCR from the PCR reads. Here the V and J calls rest on TCRdb's processing, not on the authors' analysis. The sample has roughly 20,000 clones, 16% seen once. The chain is built from TRBV28 and TRBJ1-5; 11 bases map to TRBD1. The material sequenced was tumor tissue. The clonotype comes from a female donor with papillary thyroid cancer or a benign thyroid nodule (not recorded which). Some clones in this sample may be carry-over from other donors' samples. In nucleotides, the CDR3 is TGTGCCAGCAAGGGACAGGGGGTAGGGAGCAATCAGCCCCAGCATTTT. Protein sequence: CASKGQGVGSNQPQHF. The full variable domain, in which reference TRBV28 and TRBJ1-5 provide the parts outside the CDR3, is DVKVTQSSRYLVKRTGEKVFLECVQDMDHENMFWYRQDPGLGLRLIYFSYDVKMKEKGDIPEGYSVSREKKERFSLILESASTNQTSMYLCASKGQGVGSNQPQHFGDGTRLSIL.